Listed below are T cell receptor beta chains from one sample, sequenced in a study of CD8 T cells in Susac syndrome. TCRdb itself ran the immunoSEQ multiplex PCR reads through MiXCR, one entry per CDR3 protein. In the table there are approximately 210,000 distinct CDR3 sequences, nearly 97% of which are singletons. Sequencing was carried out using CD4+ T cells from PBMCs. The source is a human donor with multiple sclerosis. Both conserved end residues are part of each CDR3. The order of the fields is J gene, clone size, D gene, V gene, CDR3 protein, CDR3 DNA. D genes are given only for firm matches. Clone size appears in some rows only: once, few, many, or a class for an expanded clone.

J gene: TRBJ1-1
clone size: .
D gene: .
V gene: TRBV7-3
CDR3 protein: CASSLVRGAPEAFF
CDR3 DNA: TGTGCCAGCAGCTTAGTCAGGGGAGCCCCTGAAGCTTTCTTT

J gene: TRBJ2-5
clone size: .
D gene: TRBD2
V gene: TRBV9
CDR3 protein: CASSPRGLAGVGKKETQYF
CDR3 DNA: TGTGCCAGCAGCCCAAGAGGACTAGCGGGGGTCGGTAAAAAAGAGACCCAGTACTTC

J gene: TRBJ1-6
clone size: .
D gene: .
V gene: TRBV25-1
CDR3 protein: CASRVADNSPLHF
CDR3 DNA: TGTGCCAGCAGGGTTGCGGATAATTCACCCCTCCACTTT

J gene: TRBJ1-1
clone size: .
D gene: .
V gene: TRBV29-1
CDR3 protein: CSVGAALNTEAFF
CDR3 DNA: TGCAGCGTTGGGGCAGCCCTGAACACTGAAGCTTTCTTT

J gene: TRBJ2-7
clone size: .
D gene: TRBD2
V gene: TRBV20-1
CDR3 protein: CSAWTSGGFSEQYF
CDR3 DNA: TGCAGTGCTTGGACTAGCGGGGGTTTCTCGGAGCAGTACTTC

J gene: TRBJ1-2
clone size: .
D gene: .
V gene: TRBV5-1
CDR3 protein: CASSLGGTRANYGYTF
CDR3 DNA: TGCGCCAGCAGCTTGGGGGGTACTAGAGCTAACTATGGCTACACCTTC

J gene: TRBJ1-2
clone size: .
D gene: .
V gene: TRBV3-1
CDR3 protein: CASSRGAGANYGYTF
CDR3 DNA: TGTGCCAGCAGCCGGGGGGCAGGAGCAAACTATGGCTACACCTTC

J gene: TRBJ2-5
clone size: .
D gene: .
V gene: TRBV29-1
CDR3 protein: CSVASQSISSQTQYF
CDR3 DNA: TGCAGCGTCGCCTCCCAGTCTATTTCGTCGCAGACCCAGTACTTC

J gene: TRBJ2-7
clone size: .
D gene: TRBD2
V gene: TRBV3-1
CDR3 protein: CASSLTSGNSYEQYF
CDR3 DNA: TGTGCCAGCAGCCTAACTAGCGGAAACTCCTACGAGCAGTACTTC

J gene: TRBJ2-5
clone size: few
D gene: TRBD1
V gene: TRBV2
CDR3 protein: CASSGQGRWETQYF
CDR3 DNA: TGTGCCAGCAGTGGACAGGGAAGGTGGGAGACCCAGTACTTC

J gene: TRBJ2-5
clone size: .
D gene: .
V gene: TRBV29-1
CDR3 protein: CSVLALARVETQYF
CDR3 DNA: TGCAGCGTTCTCGCGCTAGCGAGGGTGGAGACCCAGTACTTC

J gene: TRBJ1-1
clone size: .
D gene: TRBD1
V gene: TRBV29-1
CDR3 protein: CSVEDGTAMNTEAFF
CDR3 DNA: TGCAGCGTTGAAGACGGGACAGCAATGAACACTGAAGCTTTCTTT

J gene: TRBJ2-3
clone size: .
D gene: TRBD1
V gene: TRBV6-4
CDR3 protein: CASSDSTGTQYF
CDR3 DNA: TGTGCCAGCAGTGATTCGACAGGGACGCAGTATTTT

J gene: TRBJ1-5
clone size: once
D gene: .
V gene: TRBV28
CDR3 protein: CATNTGRQPQHF
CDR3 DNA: TGTGCCACCAATACAGGGCGCCAGCCCCAGCATTTT

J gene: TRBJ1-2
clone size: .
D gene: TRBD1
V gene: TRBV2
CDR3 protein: CASSQTGGADGYTF
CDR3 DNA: TGTGCCAGCAGCCAAACAGGGGGCGCGGATGGCTACACCTTC

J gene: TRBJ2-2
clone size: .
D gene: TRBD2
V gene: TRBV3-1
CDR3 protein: CASSQAFGRVLSTGELFF
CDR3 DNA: TGTGCCAGCAGCCAAGCTTTCGGGAGGGTACTATCCACCGGGGAGCTGTTTTTT

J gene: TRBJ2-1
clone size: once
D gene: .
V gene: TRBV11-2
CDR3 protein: CASSLDGLANNEQFF
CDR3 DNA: TGTGCCAGCAGCTTAGACGGTCTAGCGAACAATGAGCAGTTCTTC

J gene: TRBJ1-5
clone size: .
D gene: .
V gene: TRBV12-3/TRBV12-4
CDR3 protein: CASLGWSNQPQHF
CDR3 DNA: TGTGCCAGCCTCGGGTGGAGCAATCAGCCCCAGCATTTT

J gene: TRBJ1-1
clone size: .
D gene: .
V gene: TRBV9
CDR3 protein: CASSVSPTGPNTEAFF
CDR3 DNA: TGTGCCAGCAGCGTCAGCCCCACAGGGCCGAACACTGAAGCTTTCTTT

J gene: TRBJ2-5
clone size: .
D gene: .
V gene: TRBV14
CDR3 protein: CASSPPAWYQETQYF
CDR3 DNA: TGTGCCAGCAGCCCTCCAGCTTGGTACCAAGAGACCCAGTACTTC

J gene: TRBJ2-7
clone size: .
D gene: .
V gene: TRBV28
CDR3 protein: CASSLAWVEQYF
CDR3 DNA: TGTGCCAGCAGTTTAGCGTGGGTAGAGCAGTACTTC

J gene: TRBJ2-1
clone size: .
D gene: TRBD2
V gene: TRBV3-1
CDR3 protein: CASSQIAGGYNEQFF
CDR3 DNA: TGTGCCAGCAGCCAAATAGCGGGGGGTTACAATGAGCAGTTCTTC

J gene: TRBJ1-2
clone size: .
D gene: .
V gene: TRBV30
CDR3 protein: CAWSASDFYGYTF
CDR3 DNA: TGTGCCTGGAGTGCCTCGGACTTCTATGGCTACACCTTC

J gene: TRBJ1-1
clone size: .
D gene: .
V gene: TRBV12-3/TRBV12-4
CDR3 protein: CASSLRVKGTEAFF
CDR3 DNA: TGTGCCAGCAGTCTCAGGGTAAAGGGCACTGAAGCTTTCTTT

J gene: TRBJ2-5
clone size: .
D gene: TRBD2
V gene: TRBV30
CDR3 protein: CAWSETSAETQYF
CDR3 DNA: TGTGCCTGGAGTGAAACTAGCGCCGAGACCCAGTACTTC

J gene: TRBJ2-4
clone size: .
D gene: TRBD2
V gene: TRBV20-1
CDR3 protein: CSAEAGTSLYF
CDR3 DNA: TGCAGTGCGGAAGCTGGGACTAGCCTTTACTTC

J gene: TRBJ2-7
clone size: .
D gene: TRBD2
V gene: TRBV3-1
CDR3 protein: CASSQETGLAYEQYF
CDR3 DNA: TGTGCCAGCAGCCAAGAAACCGGACTAGCTTACGAGCAGTACTTC

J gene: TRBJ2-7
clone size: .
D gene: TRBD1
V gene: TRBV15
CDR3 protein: CATSRDYGTAFEQYF
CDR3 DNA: TGTGCCACCAGCAGAGATTACGGGACAGCCTTCGAGCAGTACTTC

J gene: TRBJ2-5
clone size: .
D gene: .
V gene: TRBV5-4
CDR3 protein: CASSFSGRETQYF
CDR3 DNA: TGTGCCAGCAGCTTTTCGGGGAGAGAGACCCAGTACTTC

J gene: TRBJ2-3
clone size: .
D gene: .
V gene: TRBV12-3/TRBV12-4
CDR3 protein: CASRWTSSTDTQYF
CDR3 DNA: TGTGCCAGCAGGTGGACTTCTAGCACAGATACGCAGTATTTT

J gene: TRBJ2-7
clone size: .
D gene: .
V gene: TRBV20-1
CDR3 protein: CSAADPYEQYF
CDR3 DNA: TGCAGTGCTGCGGACCCATACGAGCAGTACTTC

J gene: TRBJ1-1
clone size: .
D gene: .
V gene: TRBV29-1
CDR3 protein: CSVERQVNTEAFF
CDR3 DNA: TGCAGCGTTGAAAGGCAGGTTAACACTGAAGCTTTCTTT

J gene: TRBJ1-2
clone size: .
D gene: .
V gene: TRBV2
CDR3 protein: CASSEAQGYTF
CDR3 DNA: TGTGCCAGCAGTGAAGCGCAAGGCTACACCTTC

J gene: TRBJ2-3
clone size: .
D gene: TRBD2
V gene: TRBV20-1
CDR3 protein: CSARDRLAGTTDTQYF
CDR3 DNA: TGCAGTGCTAGGGATAGACTAGCGGGAACCACAGATACGCAGTATTTT

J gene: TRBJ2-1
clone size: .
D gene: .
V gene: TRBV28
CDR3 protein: CASSPQHNEQFF
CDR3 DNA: TGTGCCAGCAGTCCGCAGCACAATGAGCAGTTCTTC

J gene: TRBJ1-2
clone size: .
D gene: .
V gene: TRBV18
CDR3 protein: CASSPGAQAHGYTF
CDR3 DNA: TGTGCCAGCTCACCAGGCGCACAGGCTCATGGCTACACCTTC

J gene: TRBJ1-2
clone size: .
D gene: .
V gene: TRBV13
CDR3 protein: CASSLSNYGYTF
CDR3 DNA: TGTGCCAGCAGCTTATCTAACTATGGCTACACCTTC

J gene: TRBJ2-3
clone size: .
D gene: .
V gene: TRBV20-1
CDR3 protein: CSARDTGSTTDTQYF
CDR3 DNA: TGCAGTGCTAGAGATACAGGGAGCACCACAGATACGCAGTATTTT

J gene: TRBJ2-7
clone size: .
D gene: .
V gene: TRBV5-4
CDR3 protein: CASSLEAMREQYF
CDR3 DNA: TGTGCCAGCAGCTTGGAAGCAATGAGGGAGCAGTACTTC

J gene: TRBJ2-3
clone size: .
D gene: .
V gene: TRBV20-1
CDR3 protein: CSARMVTDTQYF
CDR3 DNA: TGCAGTGCTAGAATGGTCACAGATACGCAGTATTTT

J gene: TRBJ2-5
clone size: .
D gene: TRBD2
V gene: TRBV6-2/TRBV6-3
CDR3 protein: CASKTSGSRETQYF
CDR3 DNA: TGTGCCAGCAAGACTAGCGGGAGTCGAGAGACCCAGTACTTC

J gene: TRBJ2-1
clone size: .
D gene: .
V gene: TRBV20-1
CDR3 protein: CSAHSGTLGNEQFF
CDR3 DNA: TGCAGTGCTCACTCCGGGACCCTAGGGAATGAGCAGTTCTTC